The clone carrying this TCR beta chain occurred a few times. The data derive from a study of cytomegalovirus exposure and HLA in healthy donors. Primers: 60 Vbeta forward and 13 Jbeta reverse. Assay used: immunoSEQ multiplex PCR; TCRdb lists only in-frame clones, some missing. The data show 90,000 to 150,000 clones, 15% seen once. V lost 5 bases and J lost 3; bases outside the gene matches: 3. This CDR3 is built from 13 residues. Germline lookup yields CDR1 MNHEY and CDR2 SMNVEV (reference sequence). This chain joins TRBV27 and TRBJ1-2; 7 bases match TRBD1. The receptor's source is a woman under 30 in good health and CMV-seronegative. Sample: PBMCs. The CDR3 DNA is TGTGCCAGCAGTCTAGACAGGGACTATGGCTACACCTTC. Protein: CASSLDRDYGYTF.